This T cell receptor (beta chain) was identified during a study of graft-versus-host responses after intestinal transplantation. Remarks on this clone: The antigen remains unidentified.

The data were produced by immunoSEQ multiplex PCR, yet TCRdb's version contains in-frame clones alone and is incomplete. This sample has about 120,000 clones; 93% occur once, and the top ten carry 0.9% to 1.5%. J lost 1 base, V lost 5 bases, and 8 bases had no gene match. The CDR3 has 15 residues. Germline V CDR1 and CDR2: SGHNT, YENEEA. The chain recombines TRBV11-3 with TRBJ2-7, with 7 positions matching TRBD2. This clonotype originated in a human donor who was the organ donor for an intestinal transplant. The sample here was unstimulated CD8+ T cells sorted from spleen or lymph node cells, taken before transplant. The CDR3 protein is CASSPRGGASYEQYF. The CDR3 DNA follows: TGTGCCAGCAGCCCGCGGGGAGGGGCTTCCTACGAGCAGTACTTC.